These 30 T cell receptor beta chains originate from one sample sequenced in a study of graft-versus-host responses after intestinal transplantation. No antigen is known for these receptors. Profiling relied on immunoSEQ multiplex PCR, and the TCRdb table lists in-frame clones only, not all of them. The data contain 70,000 to 75,000 clones, 80% to 90% of them singletons. Material: unstimulated CD8+ T cells sorted from spleen or lymph node cells, obtained before intestinal transplant. The receptor source for this set is a human donor who received an intestinal transplant.

The chain joins TRBV27 to TRBJ1-5; unclear D gene. V dropped 5 bases and J dropped 7 bases, with 12 bases sitting between them. Germline loops: CDR1 MNHEY, CDR2 SMNVEV (reference sequence). The CDR3 consists of 13 residues. The CDR3 reads CASSLRGPQPQHF. CDR3 bases: TGTGCCAGCAGTCTGCGAGGGCCCCAGCCCCAGCATTTT.

The gene calls are TRBV28 and TRBJ2-7; TRBD1 is a possible D gene (6 bases). This CDR3 has 14 residues. Germline loops: CDR1 MDHEN, CDR2 SYDVKM. The V end lost 3 bases, the J end lost 1 base, and 10 bases lay between the germline ends. CDR3 in amino acids: CASSFSGDSYEQYF. The CDR3 DNA reads TGTGCCAGCAGTTTCTCAGGGGATTCCTACGAGCAGTACTTC.

This chain links TRBV5-1 with TRBJ1-1; D gene ambiguous. The CDR3 is 13 residues long. V was clipped by 3 bases and J by 10 bases, with 16 bases between them. Germline CDR1 reads SGHRS; CDR2 reads YFSETQ. CDR3: CASSSDFPNGAFF. Written as DNA, the CDR3 is TGCGCCAGCAGCTCGGACTTCCCGAACGGAGCTTTCTTT.

The V gene is TRBV27, the J gene TRBJ2-5; 10 bases line up with TRBD2. This CDR3 is 16 amino acids long. Germline V gene data show CDR1 as MNHEY and CDR2 as SMNVEV (reference sequence). V shed 6 bases, J shed 5 bases, and the junction held 12 bases outside the gene matches. CDR3 sequence: CASRDLKREGPETQYF. DNA of the CDR3: TGTGCCAGCAGGGATCTAAAGCGGGAGGGCCCTGAGACCCAGTACTTC.

V gene TRBV27 combines with J gene TRBJ1-1, with no clear D. CDR1 is MNHEY, CDR2 SMNVEV, per germline (reference sequence). The length of the CDR3 is 13 residues. V gave up 5 bases and J gave up 0 bases, with 7 bases separating them. The CDR3 bases are TGTGCCAGCAGTCCGCGGATGAACACTGAAGCTTTCTTT. Amino acid sequence: CASSPRMNTEAFF.

This chain joins TRBV28 and TRBJ2-7; TRBD2 matches 15 bases. The germline CDR1 and CDR2 sequences are MDHEN and SYDVKM. This CDR3 spans 18 amino acids. J lost 2 bases, V lost 2 bases, and 7 bases had no gene match. The CDR3 loop reads CASSLRTSGRANPYEQYF. For the CDR3, the DNA is TGTGCCAGCAGTTTACGGACTAGCGGGAGGGCCAACCCCTACGAGCAGTACTTC.

The rearrangement links TRBV19 to TRBJ2-7; TRBD1 matches at 10 bases. CDR3 size: 15 residues. The trim removed 5 bases at V and 2 bases at J, leaving 6 bases unmatched. The germline V gene encodes CDR1 LNHDA and CDR2 SQIVND (reference sequence). In nucleotides, the CDR3 is TGTGCCAGTAGTGACGGGACAGGGGTTCCCTACGAGCAGTACTTC. It codes for CASSDGTGVPYEQYF.

The V call is TRBV6-1, the J call TRBJ1-1; D not certain. CDR1 is MNHNS, CDR2 SASEGT, per germline. This CDR3 has 13 residues. V lost 2 bases and J lost 2, with 6 bases in between. CDR3 bases: TGTGCCAGCAGTGAACGGGGAAACACTGAAGCTTTCTTT. Its protein product is CASSERGNTEAFF.

The chain carries TRBV2 and TRBJ2-3, with D possibly TRBD1 on 6 matching bases. V was pared by 10 bases and J by 2 bases, with 13 bases between. CDR1 and CDR2 (germline): SNHLY, FYNNEI. The CDR3 length is 13 residues. CDR3 nucleotide sequence: TGTGCCACCAAGGACAGCAACACAGATACGCAGTATTTT. Amino acid sequence: CATKDSNTDTQYF.

The chain recombines TRBV6-5 with TRBJ2-1, with 9 bases matching TRBD1. Germline CDR1 is MNHEY and CDR2 is SVGAGI. This CDR3 comprises 15 residues. Trimming at V came to 0 bases and at J to 7 bases, leaving 4 bases not matched to a gene. For the CDR3, the DNA is TGTGCCAGCAGTTACTCAGGGACAGGGACTAATGAGCAGTTCTTC. Translated, it gives CASSYSGTGTNEQFF.

The chain uses TRBV4-1 and TRBJ1-6, with D possibly being TRBD1 (5 bases). The V gene's germline CDR1 is MGHRA and CDR2 YSYEKL. Trimming took 1 base from V and 3 from J, leaving 10 bases between them. The CDR3 extends over 16 amino acids. CDR3 amino acids: CASSQGGSFYNSPLHF. Here the CDR3 DNA reads TGCGCCAGCAGCCAAGGGGGCAGTTTCTATAATTCACCCCTCCACTTT.

The chain combines TRBV15 with TRBJ2-7; D unclear. V lost 3 bases to trimming and J lost 3 bases, with 9 bases between them. Per germline, CDR1 LNHNV and CDR2 YYDKDF (reference sequence). The CDR3 consists of 13 residues. The CDR3 loop is CATSRKSGYEQYF. CDR3 DNA: TGTGCCACCAGCAGGAAGTCGGGCTACGAGCAGTACTTC.

V gene TRBV4-1 combines with J gene TRBJ2-7; possible D gene TRBD2, 6 bases. The CDR3 extends over 16 amino acids. Germline V gene data show CDR1 as MGHRA and CDR2 as YSYEKL. V was clipped by 2 bases and J by 5 bases, with 19 bases between them. The CDR3 region is CASSQTMEGTLDEQYF. The CDR3 bases are TGCGCCAGCAGCCAAACAATGGAGGGGACCCTTGACGAGCAGTACTTC.

V gene TRBV29-1 combines with J gene TRBJ1-2; 7 bases agree with TRBD1. Unmatched junction bases numbered 14, after V lost 4 bases and J lost 6 bases. Germline CDR1 and CDR2: SQVTM and ANQGSEA. This CDR3 has 15 amino acids. This chain's CDR3 is CSVGALTGEEDGYTF. Here the CDR3 DNA reads TGCAGCGTTGGGGCCCTTACAGGGGAGGAGGATGGCTACACCTTC. The whole variable domain, remainder taken from reference TRBV29-1 and TRBJ1-2, is SAVISQKPSRDICQRGTSLTIQCQVDSQVTMMFWYRQQPGQSLTLIATANQGSEATYESGFVIDKFPISRPNLTFSTLTVSNMSPEDSSIYLCSVGALTGEEDGYTFGSGTRLTVV.

The J gene is TRBJ2-7, the V gene TRBV14; 7 bases align to TRBD2. The CDR3 loop spans 13 amino acids. J was trimmed by 2 bases and V by 4 bases; bases with no gene match: 2. The germline V gene has CDR1 SGHDN and CDR2 FVKESK. The CDR3 is CASSLGGTYEQYF. Written as DNA, the CDR3 is TGTGCCAGCAGCCTGGGGGGGACCTACGAGCAGTACTTC.

The rearrangement uses TRBV6-5 and TRBJ1-2; D unresolved. The CDR3 runs to 13 residues. Germline CDR1 reads MNHEY; CDR2 reads SVGAGI. The V and J ends lost 7 bases and 7 bases respectively, with 16 bases between them. CDR3 region: CASTLTPGFGYTF. In DNA form, the CDR3 reads TGTGCCAGCACCCTTACCCCGGGGTTTGGCTACACCTTC.

This chain links TRBV28 with TRBJ2-7, with TRBD1 matching 10 bases. The J segment lost 4 bases and the V segment lost 3 bases, leaving 6 bases of the junction unmatched. This CDR3 has 15 amino acids. Per the germline V gene, CDR1 is MDHEN and CDR2 is SYDVKM. CDR3 loop: CASSFFGTGEYEQYF. In DNA form, the CDR3 reads TGTGCCAGCAGTTTCTTCGGGACAGGGGAATACGAGCAGTACTTC.

This clone was counted once. The CDR3 DNA follows: TGCGCCAGCAGTCGCTCGACAGGGTCGGCTGAAGCTTTCTTT. Its protein is CASSRSTGSAEAFF. J is TRBJ1-1 and V is TRBV23-1; the match to TRBD1 covers 7 bases. TRBV23-1 qualifies as an ORF whose function is uncertain. Trimming at V came to 4 bases and at J to 6 bases, leaving 8 bases not matched to a gene. The CDR3 runs to 14 residues.

This rearrangement joins TRBV2 to TRBJ2-5, with TRBD2 matching 11 bases. CDR3 length: 16 amino acids. CDR1 SNHLY and CDR2 FYNNEI come from the germline V gene. V dropped 2 bases and J dropped 4; count of bases not matched to a gene: 6. CDR3: CASSEFDLAGGETQYF. The CDR3 DNA follows: TGTGCCAGCAGTGAATTCGACCTAGCGGGGGGAGAGACCCAGTACTTC.

The chain links TRBV12-2 to TRBJ2-7; the table's D gene call, TRBD1, was not cross checked with the DNA. TRBV12-2 constitutes a pseudogene. The CDR3 covers 16 residues. CDR3 in amino acids: CASRLAHDRDVYEQYF. The DNA of the CDR3 is TGTGCAAGTCGCTTAGCTCACGACAGAGATGTTTACGAGCAGTACTTC.

V usage is TRBV7-8 and J usage is TRBJ1-5, with 8 bases matching TRBD1. Germline V gene data show CDR1 as SGHVS and CDR2 as FQNEAQ. This CDR3 has 14 residues. Germline trimming cut 5 bases from V and 4 bases from J; bases unmatched to any gene: 4. The CDR3 DNA reads as TGTGCCAGCAGCACCGGACAGGGTAATCAGCCCCAGCATTTT. The encoded protein is CASSTGQGNQPQHF.

The V and J genes are TRBV28 and TRBJ2-1; 10 bases agree with TRBD1. Germline V CDR1 and CDR2: MDHEN, SYDVKM. Trimming at V came to 4 bases and at J to 8 bases, leaving 11 bases not matched to a gene. The CDR3 is 16 residues long. CDR3 sequence reads: CASSSAGTGVRDEQFF. CDR3 DNA sequence: TGTGCCAGCAGTTCGGCCGGGACAGGGGTTCGGGATGAGCAGTTCTTC.

V gene TRBV5-4 combines with J gene TRBJ1-3; no reliable D call. V lost 4 bases and J lost 4, with 9 bases in between. The CDR3 loop spans 13 amino acids. Germline lookup yields CDR1 SGHNT and CDR2 YYREEE (reference sequence). The CDR3 here is CASSPWPGNTIYF. The DNA of the CDR3 is TGTGCCAGCAGCCCTTGGCCCGGAAACACCATATATTTT.

The chain's CDR3 is CAIRSGISSSYNSPLHF. The CDR3 DNA follows: TGTGCCATCAGGTCCGGGATCTCGAGCTCCTATAATTCACCCCTCCACTTT. The chain uses TRBV10-3 and TRBJ1-6; D unresolved. This CDR3 has 17 amino acids. The V end lost 6 bases, the J end lost 0 bases, and 15 bases lay between the germline ends. CDR1 is ENHRY and CDR2 is SYGVKD in the germline V gene.

This rearrangement joins TRBV6-1 to TRBJ2-7; possible D gene TRBD1, 6 bases. This CDR3 has 15 residues. V was pared by 5 bases and J by 1 base, with 15 bases between. The germline V gene has CDR1 MNHNS and CDR2 SASEGT. The CDR3 DNA is TGTGCCAGCAGTCACCCGGGACACGAGTCCTACGAGCAGTACTTC. It codes for CASSHPGHESYEQYF.

The V call is TRBV4-1, the J call TRBJ2-7; D might be TRBD2 (5 bases). Germline-derived CDR1 and CDR2 are MGHRA and YSYEKL. This CDR3 comprises 13 residues. V lost 3 bases and J lost 8, with 14 bases in between. DNA of the CDR3: TGCGCCAGCAGCCAGGTCGGGGATGAACAGCAGTACTTC. It is translated as CASSQVGDEQQYF.

The rearrangement uses TRBV27 and TRBJ2-1, with 10 bases lining up with TRBD1. The germline V gene encodes CDR1 MNHEY and CDR2 SMNVEV (reference sequence). The CDR3 is made up of 17 amino acids. V shed 2 bases, J shed 4 bases, and the junction held 8 bases outside the gene matches. The CDR3 reads CASSLRYTGQGYNEQFF. The CDR3 nucleotides are TGTGCCAGCAGTTTACGTTACACGGGACAGGGGTACAATGAGCAGTTCTTC.

This clone has a single count. The CDR3 sequence is CASRNTGGVSYEQYF. The CDR3 DNA is TGTGCCAGCAGAAACACAGGGGGCGTAAGCTACGAGCAGTACTTC. The V and J genes are TRBV27 and TRBJ2-7; 9 bases line up with TRBD1. The length of the CDR3 is 15 residues. The J segment lost 3 bases and the V segment lost 6 bases, leaving 9 bases of the junction unmatched. CDR1 is MNHEY and CDR2 is SMNVEV in the germline V gene (reference sequence).

The chain recombines TRBV6-1 with TRBJ1-5; the D gene is possibly TRBD1 (6 bases). The CDR3 totals 15 residues. V gave up 6 bases and J gave up 5 bases, with 17 bases separating them. Germline CDR1 and CDR2: MNHNS and SASEGT. In DNA form, the CDR3 reads TGTGCCAGCAGCCTTATCCGGGACAAACATCAGCCCCAGCATTTT. It yields the protein CASSLIRDKHQPQHF.

This chain links TRBV7-6 with TRBJ2-7, with 8 bases fitting TRBD1. Germline trimming cut 5 bases from V and 3 bases from J; bases unmatched to any gene: 9. This CDR3 spans 15 amino acids. The V gene's germline CDR1 is SGHVS and CDR2 FNYEAQ. CDR3 sequence (DNA): TGTGCCAGCAGCCCGGACAGGGAGGATGACTACGAGCAGTACTTC. Residues: CASSPDREDDYEQYF.